This T cell receptor beta chain was recorded in a study of T cell clonotyping in hematopoietic cell transplantation. Findings and limits, study-wide: At the given depth, recipient repertoires were over 95% de novo clonotypes. After transplant, recipient diversity fell while pathologically expanded clonotypes grew through day 180.

Sequenced by immunoSEQ multiplex PCR; TCRdb stores in-frame clones only, minus some. Found here are 17,000 or so clones, about 71% of them singletons; the top ten hold approximately 9.3%. Germline assignment: CDR1 MDHEN and CDR2 SYDVKM. This CDR3 contains 15 residues. Trimming removed 2 bases at V and 3 bases at J, with 13 bases between. In the case of this clone: No antigen is known for it.

The receptor comes from a woman aged 55-70 years in good health. Some clones in this sample may be carry-over from other donors' samples. V gene TRBV28 combines with J gene TRBJ1-1, with D unclear. The sample taken for sequencing was peripheral blood mononuclear cells. In nucleotides, the CDR3 is TGTGCCAGCAGTTTACTGTTGGGGAGTGACACTGAAGCTTTCTTT. It translates to CASSLLLGSDTEAFF.